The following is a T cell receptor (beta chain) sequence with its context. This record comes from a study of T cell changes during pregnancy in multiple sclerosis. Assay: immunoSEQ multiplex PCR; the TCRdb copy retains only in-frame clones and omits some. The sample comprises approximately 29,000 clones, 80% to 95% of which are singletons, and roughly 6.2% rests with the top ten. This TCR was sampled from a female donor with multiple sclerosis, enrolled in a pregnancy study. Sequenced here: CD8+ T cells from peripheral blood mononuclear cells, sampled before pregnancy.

CDR3 residues: CASSKIETGYQETQYF. The CDR3, as DNA: TGTGCCAGTAGTAAAATTGAGACAGGGTACCAAGAGACCCAGTACTTC. The J gene is TRBJ2-5, the V gene TRBV19; 7 bases match TRBD1. The germline CDR1 and CDR2 sequences are LNHDA and SQIVND (reference sequence). After removal of 4 bases from V and 0 bases from J, the junction contained 8 bases not matched to a gene. This CDR3 spans 16 amino acids.